The source of this TCR beta chain is a study of radiotherapy plus CTLA-4 blockade in lung cancer. CDR3 size: 13 residues. The V gene lost 4 bases and the J gene lost 8 bases, with 14 bases spanning the gap. In germline, CDR1 is SQVTM, CDR2 ANQGSEA. Focal radiation plus CTLA-4 blockade with ipilimumab was administered to patients who had chemo-refractory metastatic non-small-cell lung cancer. As to this clone: Its antigen is not identified.

Sequencing used immunoSEQ multiplex PCR; TCRdb keeps in-frame clones, though not all of them. The table has around 44,000 clones, more than 70% seen once. Overall study results and limits: Radiotherapy with ipilimumab was followed by blood expansion of tumor-derived clones.

The input for sequencing was peripheral blood, taken from a patient treated with radiotherapy plus ipilimumab. The clonotype comes from a human donor with non-small cell lung cancer whose response to radiotherapy plus ipilimumab could not be evaluated. This rearrangement joins TRBV29-1 to TRBJ1-4, with D tentatively TRBD1 (5 bases). The CDR3 spells CSVGGWGGEKLFF. The CDR3, as DNA: TGCAGCGTTGGGGGATGGGGGGGGGAAAAACTGTTTTTT.